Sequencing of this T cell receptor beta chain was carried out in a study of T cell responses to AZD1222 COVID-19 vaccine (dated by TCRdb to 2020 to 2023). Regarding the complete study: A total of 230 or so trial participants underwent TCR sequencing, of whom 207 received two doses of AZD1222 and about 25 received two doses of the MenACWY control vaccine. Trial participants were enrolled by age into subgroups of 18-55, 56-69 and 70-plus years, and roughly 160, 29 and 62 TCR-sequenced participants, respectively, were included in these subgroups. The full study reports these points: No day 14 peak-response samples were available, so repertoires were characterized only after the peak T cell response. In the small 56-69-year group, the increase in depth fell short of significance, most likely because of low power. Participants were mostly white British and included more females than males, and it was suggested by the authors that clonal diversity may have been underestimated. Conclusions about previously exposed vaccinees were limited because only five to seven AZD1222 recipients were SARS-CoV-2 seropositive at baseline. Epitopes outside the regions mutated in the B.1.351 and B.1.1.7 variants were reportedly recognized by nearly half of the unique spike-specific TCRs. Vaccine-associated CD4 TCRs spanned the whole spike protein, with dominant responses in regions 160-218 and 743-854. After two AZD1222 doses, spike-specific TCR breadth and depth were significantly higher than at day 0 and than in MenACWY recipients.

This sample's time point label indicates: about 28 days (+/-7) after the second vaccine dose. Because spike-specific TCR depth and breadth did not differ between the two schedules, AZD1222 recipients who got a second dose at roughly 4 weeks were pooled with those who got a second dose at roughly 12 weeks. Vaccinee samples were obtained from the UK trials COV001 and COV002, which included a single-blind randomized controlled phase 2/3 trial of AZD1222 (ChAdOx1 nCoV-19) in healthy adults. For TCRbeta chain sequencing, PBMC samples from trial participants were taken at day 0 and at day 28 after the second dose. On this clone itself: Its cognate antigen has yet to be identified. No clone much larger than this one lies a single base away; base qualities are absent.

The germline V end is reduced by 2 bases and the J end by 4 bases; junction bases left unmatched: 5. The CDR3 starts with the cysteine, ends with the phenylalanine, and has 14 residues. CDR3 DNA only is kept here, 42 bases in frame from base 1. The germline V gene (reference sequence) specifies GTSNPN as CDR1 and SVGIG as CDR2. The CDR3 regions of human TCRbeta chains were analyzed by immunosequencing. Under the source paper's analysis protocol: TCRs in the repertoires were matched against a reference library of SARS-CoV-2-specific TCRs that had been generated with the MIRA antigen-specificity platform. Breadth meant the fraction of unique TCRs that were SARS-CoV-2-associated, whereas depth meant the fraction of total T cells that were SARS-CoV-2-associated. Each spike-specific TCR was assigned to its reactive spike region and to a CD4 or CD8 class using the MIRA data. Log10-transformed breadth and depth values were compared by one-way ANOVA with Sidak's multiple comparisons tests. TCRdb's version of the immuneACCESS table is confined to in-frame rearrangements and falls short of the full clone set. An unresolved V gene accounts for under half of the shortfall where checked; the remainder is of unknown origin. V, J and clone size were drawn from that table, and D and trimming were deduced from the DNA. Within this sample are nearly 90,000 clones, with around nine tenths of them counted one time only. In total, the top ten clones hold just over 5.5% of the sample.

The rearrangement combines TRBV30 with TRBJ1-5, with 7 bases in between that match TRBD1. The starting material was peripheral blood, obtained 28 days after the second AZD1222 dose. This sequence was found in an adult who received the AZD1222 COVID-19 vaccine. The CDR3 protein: CAWSRVDRNQPQHF. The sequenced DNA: TGTGCCTGGAGTAGGGTGGACAGGAATCAGCCCCAGCATTTT.